The T cell receptor (beta chain) described here comes from a study of blood T cells in healthy people across ages. Turning to the study itself: T cells yielded about one barcoded beta molecule per two cells through template switching.

V dropped 0 bases and J dropped 6 bases, with 12 bases sitting between them. The germline V gene has CDR1 DFQATT and CDR2 SNEGSKA (reference sequence). This CDR3 region has 13 residues. With a J-beta primer mix and a sample-barcoded 5' primer, a second PCR ran about 6 to 11 cycles. Using its own MiXCR run on the 5' RACE reads, TCRdb lists one record per CDR3 protein. This table has some 1.6 million distinct CDR3 sequences, about 31% appearing once. There are a few counts of this clonotype. This sequence originates from a woman in her twenties or thirties in good health. V is TRBV20-1 and J is TRBJ2-7; perhaps TRBD1 as D (6 bases). The sample comprised blood. The CDR3 loop reads CSAREGGETEQYF. The CDR3 nucleotides read TGCAGTGCTAGAGAAGGGGGAGAGACCGAGCAGTACTTC.